The 29 T cell receptor beta chains below were found in one sample sequenced in a study of blood T cell repertoires in COVID-19 (TCRdb year 2020). Libraries were made using the immunoSEQ multiplex PCR assay. TCRdb took over this immuneACCESS table, retaining in-frame rearrangements with V and J assigned. Such tables are incomplete; in checked studies, under half of the missing clones stem from an unresolved V gene, and the remainder is unexplained. The sample table contains 150,000 to 200,000 clones; only one count was recorded for approximately 89% of them. Roughly 3.4% of the sample comes from the top ten. The material sequenced was peripheral blood. These receptors were collected from a man aged 65 to 79 with acute or convalescent COVID-19.

This clone was seen a few times. The chain links TRBV19 to TRBJ1-2; a weak D match, TRBD1 (5 bases). The germline CDR1 and CDR2 sequences are LNHDA and SQIVND (reference sequence). Trimming took off 2 bases at V and 8 bases at J, with 15 bases between the two ends. CDR3 length equals 14 residues. The DNA of the CDR3 is TGTGCCAGTAGTATAATGGCGGGACCTTTGGGCTACACCTTC. Translating it yields CASSIMAGPLGYTF.

The chain has TRBV2 and TRBJ2-1, with 9 bases identical to TRBD1. Looked up from germline, CDR1 is SNHLY and CDR2 is FYNNEI. Trimming cost V 5 bases and J 3 bases; bases outside gene matches: 5. The CDR3 is made up of 15 amino acids. The CDR3 DNA is TGTGCCAGCAGTCAGGACAGGGGAGGCTACAATGAGCAGTTCTTC. Amino acid sequence: CASSQDRGGYNEQFF.

V and J are TRBV6-5 and TRBJ2-4; a possible D gene is TRBD1 (6 bases). Trimming shortened V by 5 bases and J by 5 bases, and 13 bases separated the two germline ends. The V gene's germline CDR1 is MNHEY and CDR2 SVGAGI. The CDR3 has 14 residues. CDR3 sequence: CASSRTVSENIQYF. For the CDR3, the DNA is TGTGCCAGCAGTCGGACAGTGAGCGAAAACATTCAGTACTTC.

The chain joins TRBV5-1 to TRBJ2-3; the D is unclear. CDR3 length equals 14 residues. V lost 0 bases and J 3 bases, leaving 8 bases between the germline ends. Germline loops: CDR1 SGHRS, CDR2 YFSETQ. The CDR3 spells CASSLAVETDTQYF. CDR3 sequence (DNA): TGCGCCAGCAGCTTGGCCGTAGAGACAGATACGCAGTATTTT.

V and J are TRBV7-8 and TRBJ1-3; D is possibly TRBD1 (5 bases). This CDR3 region has 15 residues. Germline V gene lookup returns CDR1 SGHVS and CDR2 FQNEAQ. Trimming removed 5 bases from V and 0 bases from J, with 11 bases in between. DNA of the CDR3: TGTGCCAGCAGCCCAGGGACTAACTCTGGAAACACCATATATTTT. Protein: CASSPGTNSGNTIYF.

This sequence joins TRBV19 and TRBJ1-3; no clear D. The germline V gene encodes CDR1 LNHDA and CDR2 SQIVND (reference sequence). This CDR3 has 15 residues. Trimming cost V 3 bases and J 2 bases, with 11 bases left between them. In DNA form, the CDR3 reads TGTGCCAGTAGTATTGGGCTGGGTCCTGGAAACACCATATATTTT. As protein: CASSIGLGPGNTIYF. Full variable domain (outside the CDR3, taken from reference TRBV19 and TRBJ1-3): DGGITQSPKYLFRKEGQNVTLSCEQNLNHDAMYWYRQDPGQGLRLIYYSQIVNDFQKGDIAEGYSVSREKKESFPLTVTSAQKNPTAFYLCASSIGLGPGNTIYFGEGSWLTVV.

This chain uses TRBV6-5 with TRBJ2-7, with a tentative D call TRBD1 (6 bases). In germline, CDR1 is MNHEY, CDR2 SVGAGI. The V gene lost 10 bases and the J gene lost 0 bases, with 10 bases spanning the gap. The CDR3 is 12 amino acids. This CDR3 is CAIQGFSYEQYF. In DNA, the CDR3 is TGTGCCATACAGGGTTTCTCCTACGAGCAGTACTTC.

This clone was counted a few times. The chain combines TRBV7-8 with TRBJ1-5; TRBD1 aligns across 11 bases. The junction had 7 bases not matched to a gene; V was cut back by 3 bases and J by 3 bases. Germline V gives CDR1 SGHVS, CDR2 FQNEAQ. CDR3 size: 17 residues. CDR3 nucleotide sequence: TGTGCCAGCAGCTTCCCCGGACAGGGGGCCTACAATCAGCCCCAGCATTTT. Protein: CASSFPGQGAYNQPQHF.

V gene TRBV7-8 combines with J gene TRBJ1-5; no clear D gene. Germline V gene data show CDR1 as SGHVS and CDR2 as FQNEAQ. The V end lost 2 bases, the J end lost 4 bases, and 6 bases lay between the germline ends. This CDR3 has 13 amino acids. The CDR3 region has the DNA TGTGCCAGCAGCTTATTAGTAAATCAGCCCCAGCATTTT. The encoded protein is CASSLLVNQPQHF.

The V call is TRBV3-1 (or the pseudogene TRBV3-2), the J call TRBJ1-4; D ambiguous. CDR1 is LGHDT, CDR2 YNNKEL, per germline (reference sequence). This CDR3 has 14 amino acids. The ends were cut back, 1 base at V and 6 bases at J, with 9 bases in the middle. The DNA for the CDR3 is TGTGCCAGCAGCCAAGTCGGGAATCATGAAAAACTGTTTTTT. Its translation: CASSQVGNHEKLFF.

J is TRBJ1-4 and V is TRBV7-2; D is ambiguous. This CDR3 comprises 15 residues. In germline, CDR1 is SGHTA, CDR2 FQGNSA. The ends were cut back, 2 bases at V and 4 bases at J, with 11 bases in the middle. The CDR3 sequence is CASSLTVMVNEKLFF. The DNA for the CDR3 is TGTGCCAGCAGCTTAACGGTTATGGTTAATGAAAAACTGTTTTTT.

The chain links TRBV5-1 to TRBJ1-6; D is ambiguous. With 4 bases removed from V and 12 bases from J, the gap between germline ends came to 17 bases. This CDR3 is 14 amino acids long. Germline assignment: CDR1 SGHRS and CDR2 YFSETQ. Here the CDR3 reads CASSLREQTLPLHF. CDR3 nucleotide sequence: TGCGCCAGCAGCCTCCGGGAACAGACGTTACCCCTCCACTTT. Full variable domain (remainder filled in from reference TRBV5-1 and TRBJ1-6): KAGVTQTPRYLIKTRGQQVTLSCSPISGHRSVSWYQQTPGQGLQFLFEYFSETQRNKGNFPGRFSGRQFSNSRSEMNVSTLELGDSALYLCASSLREQTLPLHFGNGTRLTVT.

The chain recombines TRBV9 with TRBJ1-1; 7 bases agree with TRBD1. Per germline, CDR1 SGDLS and CDR2 YYNGEE. The V segment lost 0 bases and the J segment 3 bases; nucleotides outside the gene matches: 5. This CDR3 contains 15 residues. The CDR3 spells CASSVGGGRDTEAFF. CDR3 DNA: TGTGCCAGCAGCGTAGGAGGGGGCCGGGACACTGAAGCTTTCTTT.

This rearrangement joins TRBV2 to TRBJ1-2; D unclear. Germline lookup yields CDR1 SNHLY and CDR2 FYNNEI. CDR3 size: 10 residues. V gave up 9 bases and J gave up 10 bases, with 12 bases separating them. CDR3 nucleotides: TGTGCCAGTGGCGGGAACTTCTACACCTTC. It is translated as CASGGNFYTF.

This chain joins TRBV4-2 and TRBJ1-2; maybe TRBD1 (6 bases). There are 14 residues in the CDR3. The germline gives CDR1 LGHNA, CDR2 YNFKEQ. V was trimmed by 4 bases and J by 2 bases, leaving 11 bases between them. The CDR3 DNA reads TGTGCCAGCAGCCGGGGGCAGGTGAACTATGGCTACACCTTC. It is translated as CASSRGQVNYGYTF.

A few counts support this clone. The V gene is TRBV28, the J gene TRBJ2-7, with D possibly being TRBD1 (6 bases). V lost 5 bases, J lost 6 bases, and 20 bases lay in between. The germline V gene encodes CDR1 MDHEN and CDR2 SYDVKM. The CDR3 runs 15 residues. The CDR3 is CASSLRGIGPVEQYF. CDR3 nucleotide sequence: TGTGCCAGCAGTCTCAGGGGAATCGGGCCCGTCGAGCAGTACTTC.

The chain employs TRBV28 and TRBJ1-3; maybe TRBD1 (5 bases). Germline CDR1 is MDHEN and CDR2 is SYDVKM. This CDR3 comprises 13 residues. The germline V and J ends were trimmed by 8 bases and 0 bases, with 8 bases remaining between them. The CDR3 loop is CASGDSSGNTIYF. The CDR3 coding sequence is TGTGCCAGCGGAGACAGCTCTGGAAACACCATATATTTT.

The rearrangement joins TRBV5-1 to TRBJ2-2, with TRBD2 identical over 12 bases. In germline, CDR1 is SGHRS, CDR2 YFSETQ. Trimming took 2 bases from V and 5 from J; bases not matched to a gene: 4. The CDR3 is 16 amino acids. For the CDR3, the DNA is TGCGCCAGCAGCTTACTAGCGGGAGGCCGGACCGGGGAGCTGTTTTTT. Encoded protein: CASSLLAGGRTGELFF.

The chain joins TRBV27 to TRBJ1-6; TRBD1 might be the D (6 bases). Trimming took off 7 bases at V and 3 bases at J, with 22 bases between the two ends. Germline V gene lookup returns CDR1 MNHEY and CDR2 SMNVEV (reference sequence). There are 18 residues in the CDR3. The CDR3 DNA reads as TGTGCCAGCACCCCCCTGGGGAGACAGGCGGGCTATAATTCACCCCTCCACTTT. Its translation is CASTPLGRQAGYNSPLHF.

This clone was seen only a few times. The chain carries TRBV7-3 and TRBJ1-1; TRBD1 is a possible D gene (5 bases). Looked up from germline, CDR1 is SGHTA and CDR2 is FQGTGA. The CDR3 sequence is 13 residues long. Deletions cut 5 bases from V and 1 base from J, with 8 bases between. Here the CDR3 DNA reads TGTGCCAGCAGCAGAGACAGGAACACTGAAGCTTTCTTT. Protein sequence: CASSRDRNTEAFF.

The V call is TRBV28, the J call TRBJ1-5, with 8 bases matching TRBD1. This CDR3 spans 15 amino acids. V was pared by 6 bases and J by 2 bases, with 6 bases of the junction left unmatched. Germline V gene lookup returns CDR1 MDHEN and CDR2 SYDVKM. CDR3 amino acids: CASRPDRVGNQPQHF. In DNA form, the CDR3 reads TGTGCCAGCAGGCCGGACAGGGTAGGCAATCAGCCCCAGCATTTT. Together with reference TRBV28 and TRBJ1-5, the CDR3 gives the full variable domain: DVKVTQSSRYLVKRTGEKVFLECVQDMDHENMFWYRQDPGLGLRLIYFSYDVKMKEKGDIPEGYSVSREKKERFSLILESASTNQTSMYLCASRPDRVGNQPQHFGDGTRLSIL.

The chain employs TRBV9 and TRBJ1-6; 10 bases line up with TRBD1. This CDR3 contains 15 residues. The ends lost 0 bases at V and 7 bases at J; junction bases unmatched: 1. Germline-derived CDR1 and CDR2 are SGDLS and YYNGEE. The CDR3 coding sequence is TGTGCCAGCAGCGTAGGACAGGGGGCGAATTCACCCCTCCACTTT. This codes for CASSVGQGANSPLHF.

V is TRBV10-1 and J is TRBJ2-7; D perhaps matches TRBD2 (5 bases). CDR3 size: 13 residues. The V end lost 8 bases, the J end lost 1 base, and 12 bases lay between the germline ends. The germline CDR1 and CDR2 sequences are WNHNN and SYGVQD (reference sequence). CDR3 DNA sequence: TGCGCCAGCGGCGGACTGAGGTCCTACGAGCAGTACTTC. The encoded protein is CASGGLRSYEQYF.

The chain combines TRBV29-1 with TRBJ2-7; maybe TRBD1 (6 bases). This CDR3 spans 15 amino acids. V was clipped by 7 bases and J by 0 bases, with 19 bases between them. In germline, CDR1 is SQVTM, CDR2 ANQGSEA. The CDR3 DNA reads as TGCAGCGCAGGGACATCTTACTACTACTCCTACGAGCAGTACTTC. It codes for CSAGTSYYYSYEQYF.

The chain links TRBV2 to TRBJ1-2; 10 bases line up with TRBD1. The germline V gene encodes CDR1 SNHLY and CDR2 FYNNEI. The CDR3 extends over 13 amino acids. The J segment lost 7 bases and the V segment lost 6 bases, leaving 5 bases of the junction unmatched. CDR3 in amino acids: CASRDRGVPGYTF. The CDR3, as DNA: TGTGCCAGCAGGGACAGGGGGGTGCCTGGCTACACCTTC.

This chain links TRBV2 with TRBJ1-1, with TRBD1 identical over 10 bases. The CDR3 has 16 residues. The germline V gene encodes CDR1 SNHLY and CDR2 FYNNEI. V was pared by 2 bases and J by 6 bases, with 9 bases of the junction left unmatched. CDR3 protein: CASSEYGTGASSEAFF. The DNA for the CDR3 is TGTGCCAGCAGTGAATACGGGACAGGGGCCTCCTCTGAAGCTTTCTTT.

To note about this clone: The junction and the germline gene differ at one end; a read error may be behind it. This chain joins TRBV6-5 and TRBJ2-7; D is ambiguous. Germline CDR1 MNHEY, CDR2 SVGAGI. The CDR3 totals 10 residues. CDR3 amino acids: CASSFHPSHF. The CDR3 nucleotides read TGTGCCAGCAGTTTTCACCCGAGCCACTTC.

V is TRBV5-1 and J is TRBJ2-1; perhaps TRBD2 as D (6 bases). The CDR3 contains 14 residues. Trimming stripped 5 bases from V and 7 bases from J, with 16 bases between. The germline CDR1 and CDR2 sequences are SGHRS and YFSETQ. CDR3 loop: CASRAEGRGNEQFF. CDR3 nucleotide sequence: TGCGCCAGCAGGGCGGAGGGCCGTGGGAATGAGCAGTTCTTC. The entire variable domain, with the rest obtained from reference TRBV5-1 and TRBJ2-1, is as follows: KAGVTQTPRYLIKTRGQQVTLSCSPISGHRSVSWYQQTPGQGLQFLFEYFSETQRNKGNFPGRFSGRQFSNSRSEMNVSTLELGDSALYLCASRAEGRGNEQFFGPGTRLTVL.

The chain joins TRBV15 to TRBJ1-1; D possibly corresponds to TRBD1 (6 bases). Germline V gene lookup returns CDR1 LNHNV and CDR2 YYDKDF (reference sequence). Trimming left V 5 bases short and J 1 base short, with 11 bases between. The CDR3 extends over 14 amino acids. The DNA of the CDR3 is TGTGCCACCAGCTATGGACAGCCGAACACTGAAGCTTTCTTT. It specifies CATSYGQPNTEAFF.